This record covers a single TCR beta chain. Germline V lookup: CDR1 MDHEN, CDR2 SYDVKM. The CDR3 runs to 18 residues. The V segment lost 8 bases and the J segment 6 bases; nucleotides outside the gene matches: 23. Staining for CD45RO/CCR7/CD25/CD127/CD95/CD27 allowed sorting of CD4+ naive, central memory, regulatory and stem cell-like memory cells. The data originate from a study of beta chain features in type 1 diabetes. Study information: Examination of sorted cells across all samples involved 90 million to 120 million cells.

What was sequenced were expressed TCRB transcripts, since all of the isolated RNA had been reverse transcribed. Here immunoSEQ multiplex PCR was the method, and the copy in TCRdb shows in-frame clones only, minus some. This sample carries approximately 150,000 clones, roughly a tenth of them seen once, and the ten largest clones take around 1.2%. This clonotype originated in a man between 18 and 29 years old in good health. This chain joins TRBV28 and TRBJ1-2; 8 positions match TRBD1. The sample taken for sequencing was naive CD4+ T cells from blood. The DNA for the CDR3 is TGTGCCAGCTATGAATCTAGCCCGGGACAGGTTTTCCTAAATGGCTACACCTTC. It is translated as CASYESSPGQVFLNGYTF.